A selection of T cell receptor beta chains follows, all from one sample in a study of identical twins. TCRdb processed the 5' RACE reads anew with MiXCR; each CDR3 protein has one entry. The table shows under 300,000 distinct CDR3 sequences, with over 5% occurring only once. These sequences were also reported in another study, on T cells expressing NK-cell markers.

Specimen: CD8+ T cells sorted from blood. These receptors all come from a young woman in good health. The CDR3 runs from the conserved cysteine through the conserved F or W. Fields, in order: clone size, D gene, V gene, J gene, CDR3 protein, CDR3 DNA. A D gene is named only where the DNA matches it firmly. Clone size appears in some rows only: once, few, many, or a class for an expanded clone.

clone size: many
D gene: TRBD1
V gene: TRBV13
J gene: TRBJ1-4
CDR3 protein: CASSSRDRPNEKLFF
CDR3 DNA: TGTGCCAGCAGCTCCCGGGACAGGCCAAATGAAAAACTGTTTTTT

clone size: many
D gene: NA
V gene: TRBV6-5
J gene: TRBJ2-7
CDR3 protein: CASSSVRSYEQYF
CDR3 DNA: TGTGCCAGCAGTTCTGTGAGATCCTACGAGCAGTACTTC

clone size: NA
D gene: TRBD2
V gene: TRBV13
J gene: TRBJ2-4
CDR3 protein: CASSLGLAGNIQYF
CDR3 DNA: TGTGCCAGCAGCTTAGGCCTAGCGGGAAACATTCAGTACTTC

clone size: NA
D gene: NA
V gene: TRBV9
J gene: TRBJ2-3
CDR3 protein: CASSENRDSTDTQYF
CDR3 DNA: TGTGCCAGCAGCGAAAACCGGGACTCGACAGATACGCAGTATTTT

clone size: NA
D gene: NA
V gene: TRBV5-1
J gene: TRBJ1-1
CDR3 protein: CASSWAGFTEAFF
CDR3 DNA: TGCGCCAGCAGCTGGGCAGGGTTTACTGAAGCTTTCTTT

clone size: few
D gene: NA
V gene: TRBV12-3/TRBV12-4
J gene: TRBJ1-1
CDR3 protein: CASVIGGANTEAFF
CDR3 DNA: TGTGCCAGCGTCATAGGGGGAGCGAACACTGAAGCTTTCTTT

clone size: many
D gene: NA
V gene: TRBV27
J gene: TRBJ2-1
CDR3 protein: CASRQYGNEQFF
CDR3 DNA: TGTGCCAGCAGGCAATACGGGAATGAGCAGTTCTTC

clone size: medium-sized
D gene: NA
V gene: TRBV7-7
J gene: TRBJ2-2
CDR3 protein: CATRRGTGELFF
CDR3 DNA: TGTGCCACTCGGAGAGGCACCGGGGAGCTGTTTTTT

clone size: many
D gene: NA
V gene: TRBV27
J gene: TRBJ1-1
CDR3 protein: CASSLSGPNTEAFF
CDR3 DNA: TGTGCCAGCAGTTTATCGGGCCCGAACACTGAAGCTTTCTTT

clone size: few
D gene: NA
V gene: TRBV12-3/TRBV12-4
J gene: TRBJ1-1
CDR3 protein: CASSYKNTEAFF
CDR3 DNA: TGTGCCAGCAGTTATAAGAACACTGAAGCTTTCTTT

clone size: many
D gene: TRBD1
V gene: TRBV12-3/TRBV12-4
J gene: TRBJ1-3
CDR3 protein: CASSLTGLSGNTIYF
CDR3 DNA: TGTGCCAGCAGTTTGACAGGGCTAAGTGGAAACACCATATATTTT

clone size: few
D gene: NA
V gene: TRBV7-9
J gene: TRBJ2-1
CDR3 protein: CASSPRTQNEQFF
CDR3 DNA: TGTGCCAGCAGCCCACGGACTCAAAATGAGCAGTTCTTC

clone size: NA
D gene: NA
V gene: TRBV7-9
J gene: TRBJ2-3
CDR3 protein: CASSLDPEGTDTQYF
CDR3 DNA: TGTGCCAGCAGCTTAGATCCCGAGGGCACAGATACGCAGTATTTT

clone size: few
D gene: TRBD1
V gene: TRBV7-9
J gene: TRBJ1-6
CDR3 protein: CASSRPGTGGSPLHF
CDR3 DNA: TGTGCCAGCAGCCGACCCGGGACAGGGGGGTCACCCCTCCACTTT

clone size: many
D gene: TRBD1
V gene: TRBV6-2/TRBV6-3
J gene: TRBJ2-7
CDR3 protein: CASSPRDRSYEQYF
CDR3 DNA: TGTGCCAGCAGTCCCCGGGACAGATCCTACGAGCAGTACTTC

clone size: NA
D gene: NA
V gene: TRBV20-1
J gene: TRBJ1-1
CDR3 protein: CSARDRRHDEAFF
CDR3 DNA: TGCAGTGCTAGAGATCGGCGACATGATGAAGCTTTCTTT

clone size: NA
D gene: NA
V gene: TRBV2
J gene: TRBJ2-3
CDR3 protein: CTFRAPGEREDTDTQYF
CDR3 DNA: TGTACCTTCAGGGCCCCGGGAGAGAGGGAAGACACAGATACGCAGTATTTT

clone size: few
D gene: TRBD2
V gene: TRBV9
J gene: TRBJ2-7
CDR3 protein: CASSPSGGSTPREQYF
CDR3 DNA: TGTGCCAGCAGCCCTAGCGGGGGTTCTACCCCGCGGGAGCAGTACTTC

clone size: NA
D gene: TRBD2
V gene: TRBV3-1
J gene: TRBJ2-2
CDR3 protein: CASSFLAGSSTGELFF
CDR3 DNA: TGTGCCAGCAGCTTTTTAGCGGGATCGTCCACCGGGGAGCTGTTTTTT

clone size: few
D gene: NA
V gene: TRBV15
J gene: TRBJ2-3
CDR3 protein: CATSRADGGLTDTQYF
CDR3 DNA: TGTGCCACCAGCAGAGCTGACGGCGGCCTCACAGATACGCAGTATTTT

clone size: few
D gene: TRBD2
V gene: TRBV7-3
J gene: TRBJ2-1
CDR3 protein: CASSGTGTSLFF
CDR3 DNA: TGTGCCAGCAGTGGAACCGGGACTAGCCTGTTCTTC

clone size: NA
D gene: NA
V gene: TRBV20-1
J gene: TRBJ1-2
CDR3 protein: CSPYLGYQYGYTF
CDR3 DNA: TGCAGTCCCTACCTGGGGTATCAATATGGCTACACCTTC

clone size: NA
D gene: NA
V gene: TRBV6-5
J gene: TRBJ2-1
CDR3 protein: CASSTPSEQFF
CDR3 DNA: TGTGCCAGCAGTACCCCGAGCGAGCAGTTCTTC

clone size: few
D gene: NA
V gene: TRBV6-5
J gene: TRBJ1-2
CDR3 protein: CASSYVGATYGYTF
CDR3 DNA: TGTGCCAGCAGTTACGTGGGAGCCACCTATGGCTACACCTTC

clone size: NA
D gene: NA
V gene: TRBV7-9
J gene: TRBJ1-1
CDR3 protein: CASSTPEGGNTEAFF
CDR3 DNA: TGTGCCAGCAGCACCCCGGAAGGGGGAAACACTGAAGCTTTCTTT

clone size: many
D gene: TRBD2
V gene: TRBV2
J gene: TRBJ2-1
CDR3 protein: CASRVAGVINEQFF
CDR3 DNA: TGTGCCAGCAGGGTAGCGGGAGTGATCAATGAGCAGTTCTTC

clone size: many
D gene: TRBD1
V gene: TRBV20-1
J gene: TRBJ2-7
CDR3 protein: CSARPRDRGRYEQYF
CDR3 DNA: TGCAGTGCTAGACCCCGGGACAGGGGAAGGTACGAGCAGTACTTC

clone size: NA
D gene: NA
V gene: TRBV20-1
J gene: TRBJ2-4
CDR3 protein: CSARDSDRNPYIQYF
CDR3 DNA: TGCAGTGCTAGAGATTCGGACCGCAACCCTTACATTCAGTACTTC

clone size: many
D gene: NA
V gene: TRBV7-2
J gene: TRBJ2-1
CDR3 protein: CASSLVGANEQFF
CDR3 DNA: TGTGCCAGCAGCTTAGTGGGAGCGAATGAGCAGTTCTTC

clone size: NA
D gene: NA
V gene: TRBV3-1
J gene: TRBJ2-5
CDR3 protein: CASSQYRAYQETQYF
CDR3 DNA: TGTGCCAGCAGCCAGTATAGGGCTTATCAAGAGACCCAGTACTTC

clone size: few
D gene: NA
V gene: TRBV5-1
J gene: TRBJ2-5
CDR3 protein: CASSPIGEAETQYF
CDR3 DNA: TGCGCCAGCAGCCCCATTGGGGAGGCGGAGACCCAGTACTTC

clone size: many
D gene: NA
V gene: TRBV3-1
J gene: TRBJ1-5
CDR3 protein: CASSQGINQPQHF
CDR3 DNA: TGTGCCAGCAGCCAAGGGATAAATCAGCCCCAGCATTTT

clone size: NA
D gene: TRBD2
V gene: TRBV12-3/TRBV12-4
J gene: TRBJ2-5
CDR3 protein: CASSFTSGETQYF
CDR3 DNA: TGTGCCAGCAGTTTTACTAGCGGGGAGACCCAGTACTTC

clone size: NA
D gene: NA
V gene: TRBV7-2
J gene: TRBJ2-1
CDR3 protein: CASSFVEGGYNEQFF
CDR3 DNA: TGTGCCAGCAGCTTTGTAGAGGGGGGATACAATGAGCAGTTCTTC

clone size: NA
D gene: NA
V gene: TRBV6-1
J gene: TRBJ2-1
CDR3 protein: CASRVNNPYNEQFF
CDR3 DNA: TGTGCCAGCAGGGTCAATAACCCCTACAATGAGCAGTTCTTC

clone size: few
D gene: NA
V gene: TRBV4-1
J gene: TRBJ2-2
CDR3 protein: CASSQGRDNGELFF
CDR3 DNA: TGCGCCAGCAGCCAGGGGCGGGATAACGGGGAGCTGTTTTTT

clone size: many
D gene: NA
V gene: TRBV12-3/TRBV12-4
J gene: TRBJ1-1
CDR3 protein: CASSLGPSTEAFF
CDR3 DNA: TGTGCCAGCAGTTTAGGGCCCAGCACTGAAGCTTTCTTT

clone size: many
D gene: TRBD1
V gene: TRBV5-1
J gene: TRBJ2-4
CDR3 protein: CASSSYPQGATAKNIQYF
CDR3 DNA: TGCGCCAGCAGTTCCTACCCTCAGGGGGCGACAGCCAAAAACATTCAGTACTTC

clone size: few
D gene: NA
V gene: TRBV2
J gene: TRBJ2-7
CDR3 protein: CASSGRRYEQYF
CDR3 DNA: TGTGCCAGCAGTGGTCGCCGTTACGAGCAGTACTTC

clone size: NA
D gene: TRBD2
V gene: TRBV7-9
J gene: TRBJ2-2
CDR3 protein: CASSPRAGGHTGELFF
CDR3 DNA: TGTGCCAGCAGCCCCCGAGCGGGGGGCCACACCGGGGAGCTGTTTTTT

clone size: NA
D gene: NA
V gene: TRBV7-8
J gene: TRBJ2-1
CDR3 protein: CASSFLDRSAYNEQFF
CDR3 DNA: TGTGCCAGCAGCTTTCTCGACAGGTCCGCCTACAATGAGCAGTTCTTC

clone size: NA
D gene: TRBD2
V gene: TRBV7-6
J gene: TRBJ2-7
CDR3 protein: CASSLRVSGALYEQYF
CDR3 DNA: TGTGCCAGCAGCTTAAGGGTTAGCGGGGCTCTATACGAGCAGTACTTC

clone size: NA
D gene: NA
V gene: TRBV20-1
J gene: TRBJ2-5
CDR3 protein: CSASPGRDQETQYF
CDR3 DNA: TGCAGTGCTAGCCCCGGACGGGACCAAGAGACCCAGTACTTC

clone size: few
D gene: NA
V gene: TRBV10-3
J gene: TRBJ2-2
CDR3 protein: CAIEATGELFF
CDR3 DNA: TGTGCCATCGAGGCAACCGGGGAGCTGTTTTTT

clone size: many
D gene: TRBD2
V gene: TRBV27
J gene: TRBJ2-7
CDR3 protein: CASSPLAGEPYEQYF
CDR3 DNA: TGTGCCAGCAGCCCCCTGGCGGGAGAACCCTACGAGCAGTACTTC

clone size: NA
D gene: NA
V gene: TRBV2
J gene: TRBJ2-4
CDR3 protein: CASSGPGPKNIQYF
CDR3 DNA: TGTGCCAGCAGTGGGCCTGGCCCCAAAAACATTCAGTACTTC